What follows describes a single T cell receptor beta chain. The source of the sample is a study of blood T cell repertoires in COVID-19. As for the study in general: PBMCs, B-cell-depleted T cells, or T cells provided the cDNA or gDNA that made up the material.

V lost 3 bases, J lost 4 bases, and 8 bases stayed unmatched. This CDR3 comprises 16 residues. CDR1 is SGHTS, CDR2 YDEGEE, per germline. Profiled with immunoSEQ multiplex PCR; TCRdb holds only in-frame clones, not every one. The sample includes approximately 350,000 clones, about 90% of them seen just once. The V gene is TRBV5-8, the J gene TRBJ1-1, with TRBD1 matching 11 bases. The sequencing sample was made of peripheral blood. The sequence was collected from a woman in her late teens or twenties who had recovered from COVID-19. Here the CDR3 DNA reads TGTGCCAGCAGCTCGGACAGGGGGCTTTCTCTCACTGAAGCTTTCTTT. It specifies CASSSDRGLSLTEAFF.